Below are 20 T cell receptor beta chains sequenced from a single sample in a study of T cell responses to AZD1222 COVID-19 vaccine (dated by TCRdb to about 2021). The time point label on this specimen signifies: about 28 days (+/-7) after the second vaccine dose. Library construction relied on the immunoSEQ multiplex PCR assay. TCRdb's version of the immuneACCESS table is confined to in-frame rearrangements and falls short of the full clone set. An unresolved V gene accounts for under half of the shortfall where checked; the remainder is of unknown origin. In all, the sample holds approximately 80,000 clones, and approximately 90% of those were seen once. The ten top clones hold around 3.4% of the sample. Sequencing used peripheral blood, obtained 28 days after the second AZD1222 dose. The receptors stem from an adult who received the AZD1222 COVID-19 vaccine.

The rearrangement uses TRBV5-1 and TRBJ2-3, with TRBD1 matching 8 bases. The length of the CDR3 is 18 residues. Germline CDR1 reads SGHRS; CDR2 reads YFSETQ. V lost 4 bases and J lost 2; bases outside the gene matches: 15. Here the CDR3 DNA reads TGCGCCAGCAGCCGTCAGGGGGCCATCGCCATAACCACAGATACGCAGTATTTT. Residues: CASSRQGAIAITTDTQYF. The variable domain in full, with the rest retrieved from reference TRBV5-1 and TRBJ2-3, is KAGVTQTPRYLIKTRGQQVTLSCSPISGHRSVSWYQQTPGQGLQFLFEYFSETQRNKGNFPGRFSGRQFSNSRSEMNVSTLELGDSALYLCASSRQGAIAITTDTQYFGPGTRLTVL.

The CDR3 here is CASSYDLAGDQETQYF. In DNA, the CDR3 is TGTGCCAGCAGTTATGATTTAGCGGGGGACCAAGAGACCCAGTACTTC. This chain links TRBV6-2 or TRBV6-3 with TRBJ2-5; TRBD2 matches at 9 bases. The CDR3 runs 16 residues. The germline V gene encodes CDR1 MNHEY and CDR2 SVGEGT. V lost 3 bases and J lost 0; bases outside the gene matches: 5.

V usage is TRBV5-1 and J usage is TRBJ1-1; 11 positions agree with TRBD1. V was pared by 0 bases and J by 10 bases, with 11 bases of the junction left unmatched. Germline V CDR1 and CDR2: SGHRS, YFSETQ. There are 16 residues in the CDR3. The CDR3 DNA reads as TGCGCCAGCAGCTTGGACGGACAGGGGGCCGCCCGTGGAGCTTTCTTT. It yields the protein CASSLDGQGAARGAFF.

The V gene is TRBV7-9, the J gene TRBJ1-1; D perhaps matches TRBD1 (5 bases). Germline V CDR1 and CDR2: SEHNR, FQNEAQ (reference sequence). The CDR3 covers 14 residues. V dropped 5 bases and J dropped 4 bases, with 14 bases sitting between them. The CDR3 nucleotides are TGTGCCAGCAGCACAGAACAGGTTGGCACTGAAGCTTTCTTT. This translates into CASSTEQVGTEAFF.

This clone came up a few times. V is TRBV20-1 and J is TRBJ1-5; possible D gene TRBD1, 5 bases. CDR1 and CDR2 from the germline V gene are DFQATT and SNEGSKA (reference sequence). CDR3 length equals 16 residues. V lost 3 bases and J 6 bases, leaving 21 bases between the germline ends. The CDR3 sequence is CSASYQSVTRGQPQHF. CDR3 in DNA: TGCAGTGCTAGTTATCAGTCCGTCACAAGGGGTCAGCCCCAGCATTTT.

The chain joins TRBV9 to TRBJ2-5; a possible D gene is TRBD1 (5 bases). Trimming left V 3 bases short and J 0 bases short, with 21 bases between. Germline assignment: CDR1 SGDLS and CDR2 YYNGEE. The CDR3 length is 18 residues. The DNA of the CDR3 is TGTGCCAGCAGCGCTAGGTTTTCGACAGCTTCGTACCAAGAGACCCAGTACTTC. This gives the protein CASSARFSTASYQETQYF.

The rearrangement joins TRBV7-2 to TRBJ2-2, with 8 bases that match TRBD2. Losses at the gene ends were 0 bases for V and 7 bases for J; bases not matched to a gene: 4. CDR3 length: 15 residues. The germline gives CDR1 SGHTA, CDR2 FQGNSA. The CDR3 spells CASSLASGIIGELFF. The DNA for the CDR3 is TGTGCCAGCAGCTTAGCTAGCGGGATAATCGGGGAGCTGTTTTTT.

This clone was seen just once. The J gene is TRBJ1-1, the V gene TRBV7-2; 7 nucleotides align to TRBD1. The trim removed 0 bases at V and 10 bases at J, leaving 5 bases unmatched. The germline V gene encodes CDR1 SGHTA and CDR2 FQGNSA. The CDR3 is 13 residues long. CDR3 coding DNA: TGTGCCAGCAGCTTAGCGCGAGGGGGCGGAGCTTTCTTT. Translated, it gives CASSLARGGGAFF.

This clone was detected only a few times. The rearrangement joins TRBV5-1 to TRBJ2-7; D possibly corresponds to TRBD1 (5 bases). V lost 0 bases to trimming and J lost 1 base, with 8 bases between them. The germline gives CDR1 SGHRS, CDR2 YFSETQ. The CDR3 is made up of 14 amino acids. Here the CDR3 reads CASSLDRGSYEQYF. CDR3 nucleotides: TGCGCCAGCAGCTTGGATAGGGGTTCCTACGAGCAGTACTTC.

CDR3: CASSLGRTEGTGELFF. The CDR3 nucleotides read TGTGCCAGCAGCTTAGGCCGGACAGAAGGCACCGGGGAGCTGTTTTTT. The V gene is TRBV7-9, the J gene TRBJ2-2, with D possibly TRBD1 on 6 matching bases. The CDR3 totals 16 residues. V was pared by 1 base and J by 4 bases, with 13 bases between. Germline CDR1 SEHNR, CDR2 FQNEAQ (reference sequence).

The chain uses TRBV7-3 and TRBJ2-1; D gene uncertain. Per the germline V gene, CDR1 is SGHTA and CDR2 is FQGTGA. The V and J ends lost 2 bases and 7 bases respectively, with 12 bases between them. This CDR3 has 14 residues. In DNA form, the CDR3 reads TGTGCCAGCAGCTTATTGGGGATCGAGAATGAGCAGTTCTTC. Translated, it gives CASSLLGIENEQFF.

This chain uses TRBV9 with TRBJ1-1, with TRBD1 matching 10 bases. This CDR3 contains 14 residues. Losses at the gene ends were 1 base for V and 4 bases for J; bases not matched to a gene: 1. Germline CDR1 and CDR2: SGDLS and YYNGEE. The CDR3 spells CASSVWDRGTEAFF. DNA for the CDR3: TGTGCCAGCAGCGTATGGGACAGGGGCACTGAAGCTTTCTTT.

This clone has a handful of counts. V is TRBV7-3 and J is TRBJ2-3; weak D call: TRBD2 (5 bases). The V gene lost 3 bases and the J gene lost 0 bases, with 7 bases spanning the gap. The length of the CDR3 is 14 residues. Germline loops: CDR1 SGHTA, CDR2 FQGTGA. CDR3 in amino acids: CASSFEGSTDTQYF. The CDR3 coding sequence is TGTGCCAGCAGCTTCGAGGGCAGCACAGATACGCAGTATTTT.

The chain joins TRBV5-8 to TRBJ1-1; possibly TRBD1 for D (6 bases). Trimming left V 2 bases short and J 5 bases short, with 10 bases between. CDR1 and CDR2 (germline): SGHTS, YDEGEE. The CDR3 runs to 13 residues. The DNA of the CDR3 is TGTGCCAGCAGCTTATACAGGGAAACTGAAGCTTTCTTT. Its translation is CASSLYRETEAFF.

The rearrangement links TRBV5-1 to TRBJ1-2, with D maybe TRBD1 (6 bases). The V end was cut by 0 bases, the J end by 0 bases, with 9 bases between. This CDR3 spans 15 amino acids. The germline CDR1 and CDR2 sequences are SGHRS and YFSETQ. CDR3 nucleotides: TGCGCCAGCAGCTTGGGGGACACTGCTAACTATGGCTACACCTTC. Translated: CASSLGDTANYGYTF.

The genes are TRBV19 and TRBJ1-5, with D perhaps TRBD1 (6 bases). This CDR3 has 15 residues. V lost 11 bases, J lost 0 bases, and 17 bases lay in between. Germline V gene data show CDR1 as LNHDA and CDR2 as SQIVND (reference sequence). The CDR3 DNA reads TGTGCCGTAAAAGAGGGACATTATAGCAATCAGCCCCAGCATTTT. Translated, it gives CAVKEGHYSNQPQHF.

V is TRBV11-2 and J is TRBJ2-2, with D possibly TRBD2 on 5 matching bases. V was pared by 0 bases and J by 6 bases, with 17 bases between. Per the germline V gene, CDR1 is SGHAT and CDR2 is FQNNGV. The CDR3 runs to 17 residues. CDR3 coding DNA: TGTGCCAGCAGCTTAGATCTTTGGGCGGCCGGGGCCGGGGAGCTGTTTTTT. Amino acid sequence: CASSLDLWAAGAGELFF.

The J gene is TRBJ2-7, the V gene TRBV12-3 or TRBV12-4, with 8 bases aligning to TRBD1. J lost 7 bases, V lost 6 bases, and 8 bases had no gene match. The CDR3 runs 13 residues. The CDR3, as DNA: TGTGCCAGCAGACCGGACAGGGTTATGGAGCAGTACTTC. This translates into CASRPDRVMEQYF.

The chain has TRBV5-1 and TRBJ1-2; D may be TRBD1 (6 bases). V lost 6 bases and J 8 bases, leaving 20 bases between the germline ends. Germline CDR1 and CDR2: SGHRS and YFSETQ. The length of the CDR3 is 14 residues. This CDR3 is CASTNFGRTEGYTF. The CDR3 region has the DNA TGCGCCAGCACCAATTTTGGGAGGACAGAAGGCTACACCTTC.

The chain carries TRBV5-4 and TRBJ2-7; 7 bases line up with TRBD1. In germline, CDR1 is SGHNT, CDR2 YYREEE (reference sequence). V shed 4 bases and J 0 bases; nucleotides not matched to a gene: 10. The CDR3 runs 16 residues. Here the CDR3 DNA reads TGTGCCAGCAGCGTGAAACAGGGGTCCAGCTCCTACGAGCAGTACTTC. It codes for CASSVKQGSSSYEQYF.